What follows is one TCR beta chain and its context. Its antigen is undetermined. This record comes from a study of cytomegalovirus exposure and HLA in healthy donors. Points from the study as a whole: Previous analysis showed most TCR beta V segments were productive about 90% or about 30% of the time. Later on, an analysis tied 15,000 to 20,000 TCR beta sequences to HLA alleles at 0.05 false discovery rate.

Primers included in the PCR were 60 Vbeta and 13 Jbeta primers. Repertoires were generated with immunoSEQ multiplex PCR, while TCRdb's copy carries only in-frame clones and drops some. The sample lists 150,000 to 200,000 clones, around 81% seen once, with about 1.8% in the top ten. The V end was cut by 2 bases, the J end by 3 bases, with 18 bases between. The length of the CDR3 is 17 residues. The germline gives CDR1 SGHTA, CDR2 FQGNSA. V usage is TRBV7-2 and J usage is TRBJ2-3; D possibly corresponds to TRBD2 (6 bases). This clonotype was obtained from a man aged 18 to 29 in good health and CMV-seronegative. Sequenced input: PBMCs. The CDR3 protein is CASSLLGVAARTDTQYF. The CDR3 region has the DNA TGTGCCAGCAGCTTACTGGGAGTAGCGGCTAGAACAGATACGCAGTATTTT.